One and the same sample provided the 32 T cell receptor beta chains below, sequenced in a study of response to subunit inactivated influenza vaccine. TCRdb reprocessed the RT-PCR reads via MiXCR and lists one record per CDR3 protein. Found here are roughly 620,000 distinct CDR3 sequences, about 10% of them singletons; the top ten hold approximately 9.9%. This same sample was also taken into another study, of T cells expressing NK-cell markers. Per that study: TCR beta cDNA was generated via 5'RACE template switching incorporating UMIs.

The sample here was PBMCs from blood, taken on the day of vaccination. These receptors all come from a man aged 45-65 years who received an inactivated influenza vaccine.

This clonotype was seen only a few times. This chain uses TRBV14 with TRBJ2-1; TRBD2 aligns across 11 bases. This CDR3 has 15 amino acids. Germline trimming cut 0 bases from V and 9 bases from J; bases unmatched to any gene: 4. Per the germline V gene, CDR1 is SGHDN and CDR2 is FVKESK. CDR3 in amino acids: CASSQELAGATEQFF. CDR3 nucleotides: TGTGCCAGCAGCCAAGAACTAGCGGGAGCCACTGAGCAGTTCTTC.

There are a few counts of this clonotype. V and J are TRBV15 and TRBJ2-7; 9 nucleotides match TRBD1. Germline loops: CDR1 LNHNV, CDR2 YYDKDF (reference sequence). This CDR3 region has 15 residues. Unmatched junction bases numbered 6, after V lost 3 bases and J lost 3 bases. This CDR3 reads CATSSRTGAIYEQYF. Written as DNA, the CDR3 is TGTGCCACCAGCAGTCGGACAGGGGCCATCTACGAGCAGTACTTC.

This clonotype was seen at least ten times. The CDR3 bases are TGTGCCAGCAGTCTTGAGCGGGGGAATTACGAGCAGTACTTC. Translation: CASSLERGNYEQYF. The gene calls are TRBV7-2 and TRBJ2-7, with 8 bases that match TRBD2. Germline trimming cut 6 bases from V and 4 bases from J; bases unmatched to any gene: 8. The CDR3 runs 14 residues. Germline loops: CDR1 SGHTA, CDR2 FQGNSA.

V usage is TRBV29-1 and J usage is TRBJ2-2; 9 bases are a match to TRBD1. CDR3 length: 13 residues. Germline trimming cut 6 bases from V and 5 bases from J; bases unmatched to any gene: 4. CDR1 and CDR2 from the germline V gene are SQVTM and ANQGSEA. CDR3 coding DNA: TGCAGCGTAACCGGGACAGGGACCGGGGAGCTGTTTTTT. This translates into CSVTGTGTGELFF.

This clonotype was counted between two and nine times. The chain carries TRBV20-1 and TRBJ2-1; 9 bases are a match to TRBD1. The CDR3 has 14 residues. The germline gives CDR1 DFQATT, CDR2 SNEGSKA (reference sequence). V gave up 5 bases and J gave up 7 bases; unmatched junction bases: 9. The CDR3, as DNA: TGCAGTGCTGTACCGGGACAGGGCACAAATGAGCAGTTCTTC. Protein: CSAVPGQGTNEQFF.

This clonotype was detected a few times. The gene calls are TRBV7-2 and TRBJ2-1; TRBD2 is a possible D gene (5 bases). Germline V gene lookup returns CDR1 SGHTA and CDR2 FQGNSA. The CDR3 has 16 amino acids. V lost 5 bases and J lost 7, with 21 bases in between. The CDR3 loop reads CASSPPMAVRENEQFF. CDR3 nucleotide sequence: TGTGCCAGCAGCCCCCCAATGGCAGTTAGGGAGAATGAGCAGTTCTTC. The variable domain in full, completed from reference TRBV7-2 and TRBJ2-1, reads GAGVSQSPSNKVTEKGKDVELRCDPISGHTALYWYRQSLGQGLEFLIYFQGNSAPDKSGLPSDRFSAERTGGSVSTLTIQRTQQEDSAVYLCASSPPMAVRENEQFFGPGTRLTVL.

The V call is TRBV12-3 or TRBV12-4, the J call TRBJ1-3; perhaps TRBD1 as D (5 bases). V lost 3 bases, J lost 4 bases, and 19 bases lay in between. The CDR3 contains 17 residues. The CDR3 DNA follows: TGTGCCAGCAGTTTGGCGGGGGTGGGTTCGTCGGGAAACACCATATATTTT. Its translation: CASSLAGVGSSGNTIYF.

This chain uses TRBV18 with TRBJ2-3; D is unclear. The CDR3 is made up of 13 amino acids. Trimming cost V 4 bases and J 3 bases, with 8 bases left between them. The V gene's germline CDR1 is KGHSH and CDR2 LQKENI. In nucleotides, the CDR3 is TGTGCCAGCTCACAGACCGGTACAGATACGCAGTATTTT. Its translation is CASSQTGTDTQYF. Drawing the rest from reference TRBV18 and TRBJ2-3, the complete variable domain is NAGVMQNPRHLVRRRGQEARLRCSPMKGHSHVYWYRQLPEEGLKFMVYLQKENIIDESGMPKERFSAEFPKEGPSILRIQQVVRGDSAAYFCASSQTGTDTQYFGPGTRLTVL.

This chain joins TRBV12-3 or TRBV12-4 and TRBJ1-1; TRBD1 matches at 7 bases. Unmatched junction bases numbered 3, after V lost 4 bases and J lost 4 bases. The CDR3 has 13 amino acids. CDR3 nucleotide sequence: TGTGCCAGCAGTTCACAGGGGTTCACTGAAGCTTTCTTT. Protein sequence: CASSSQGFTEAFF.

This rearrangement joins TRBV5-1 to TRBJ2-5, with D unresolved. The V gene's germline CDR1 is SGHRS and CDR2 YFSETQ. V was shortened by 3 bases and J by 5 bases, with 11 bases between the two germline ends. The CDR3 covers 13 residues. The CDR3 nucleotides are TGCGCCAGCAGCTCCCCCAGTGAGGAGACCCAGTACTTC. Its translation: CASSSPSEETQYF.

DNA of the CDR3: TGTGCCAGCAGTCCCCCCGGCCGACTAGCGGGCTTGTGGGAGACCCAGTACTTC. The encoded protein is CASSPPGRLAGLWETQYF. The chain employs TRBV6-1 and TRBJ2-5; 10 positions match TRBD2. The germline V gene encodes CDR1 MNHNS and CDR2 SASEGT. The ends lost 5 bases at V and 5 bases at J; junction bases unmatched: 17. There are 18 residues in the CDR3.

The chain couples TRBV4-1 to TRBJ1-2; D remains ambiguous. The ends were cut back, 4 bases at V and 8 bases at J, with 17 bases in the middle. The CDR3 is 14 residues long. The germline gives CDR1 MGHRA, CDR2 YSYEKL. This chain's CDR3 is CASSRDDTPGGYTF. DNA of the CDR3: TGCGCCAGCAGCCGAGACGACACCCCGGGGGGCTACACCTTC.

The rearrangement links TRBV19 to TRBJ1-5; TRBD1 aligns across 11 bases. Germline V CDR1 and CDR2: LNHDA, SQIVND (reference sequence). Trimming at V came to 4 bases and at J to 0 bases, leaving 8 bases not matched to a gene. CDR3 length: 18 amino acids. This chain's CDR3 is CASSTTGTGGASNQPQHF. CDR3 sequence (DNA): TGTGCCAGTAGTACCACCGGGACAGGGGGAGCTAGCAATCAGCCCCAGCATTTT.

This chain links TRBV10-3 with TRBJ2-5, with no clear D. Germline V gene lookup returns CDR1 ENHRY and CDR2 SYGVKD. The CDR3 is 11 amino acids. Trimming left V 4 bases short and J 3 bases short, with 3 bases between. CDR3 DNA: TGTGCCATCAGTGTGAAAGAGACCCAGTACTTC. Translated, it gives CAISVKETQYF.

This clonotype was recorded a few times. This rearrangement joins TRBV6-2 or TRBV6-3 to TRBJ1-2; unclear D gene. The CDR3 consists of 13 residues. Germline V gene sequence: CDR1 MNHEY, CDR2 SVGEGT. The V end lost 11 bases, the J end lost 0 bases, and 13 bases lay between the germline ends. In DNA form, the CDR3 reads TGTGCCGGGAGAGGGTCCGCTAACTATGGCTACACCTTC. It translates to CAGRGSANYGYTF.

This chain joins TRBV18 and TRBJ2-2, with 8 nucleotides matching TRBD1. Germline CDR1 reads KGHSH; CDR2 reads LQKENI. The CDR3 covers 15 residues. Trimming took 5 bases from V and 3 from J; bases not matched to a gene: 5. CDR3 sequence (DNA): TGTGCCAGCTCAGACAGGGGTCTGGACACCGGGGAGCTGTTTTTT. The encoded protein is CASSDRGLDTGELFF.

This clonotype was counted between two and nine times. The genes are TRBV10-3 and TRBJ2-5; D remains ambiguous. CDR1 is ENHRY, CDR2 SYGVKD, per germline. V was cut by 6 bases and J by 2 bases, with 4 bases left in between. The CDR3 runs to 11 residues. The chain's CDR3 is CAIRGQETQYF. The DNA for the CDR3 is TGTGCCATCAGGGGACAAGAGACCCAGTACTTC.

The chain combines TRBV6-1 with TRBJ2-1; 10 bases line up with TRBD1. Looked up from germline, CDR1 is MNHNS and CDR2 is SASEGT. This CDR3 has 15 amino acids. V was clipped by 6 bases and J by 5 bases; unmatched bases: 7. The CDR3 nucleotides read TGTGCCAGCAGCCCGACAGGGGGCTTTAACAATGAGCAGTTCTTC. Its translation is CASSPTGGFNNEQFF.

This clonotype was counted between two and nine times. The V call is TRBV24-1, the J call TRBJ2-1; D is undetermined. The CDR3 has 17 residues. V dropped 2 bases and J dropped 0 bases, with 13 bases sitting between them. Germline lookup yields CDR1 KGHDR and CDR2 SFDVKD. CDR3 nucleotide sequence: TGTGCCACCAGTGATTCAAGGACGGGCCGCTCCTACAATGAGCAGTTCTTC. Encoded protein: CATSDSRTGRSYNEQFF.

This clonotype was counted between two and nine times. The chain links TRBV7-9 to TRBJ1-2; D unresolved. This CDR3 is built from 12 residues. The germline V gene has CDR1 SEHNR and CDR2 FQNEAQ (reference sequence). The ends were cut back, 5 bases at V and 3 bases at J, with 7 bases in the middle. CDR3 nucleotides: TGTGCCAGCAGCACCCGGGACTATGGCTACACCTTC. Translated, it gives CASSTRDYGYTF.

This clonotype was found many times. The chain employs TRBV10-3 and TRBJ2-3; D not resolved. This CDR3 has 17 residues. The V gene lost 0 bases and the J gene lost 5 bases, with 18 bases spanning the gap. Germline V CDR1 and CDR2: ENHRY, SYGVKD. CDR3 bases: TGTGCCATCAGTGAGTCGTGGCCGGCCGACATCGGAGATACGCAGTATTTT. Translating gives CAISESWPADIGDTQYF.

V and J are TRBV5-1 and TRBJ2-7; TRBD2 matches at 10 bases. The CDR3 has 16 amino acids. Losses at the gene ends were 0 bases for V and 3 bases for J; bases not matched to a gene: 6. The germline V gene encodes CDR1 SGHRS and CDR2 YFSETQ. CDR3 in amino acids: CASSLATTSGIYEQYF. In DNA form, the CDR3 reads TGCGCCAGCAGCTTGGCCACAACTAGCGGGATCTACGAGCAGTACTTC.

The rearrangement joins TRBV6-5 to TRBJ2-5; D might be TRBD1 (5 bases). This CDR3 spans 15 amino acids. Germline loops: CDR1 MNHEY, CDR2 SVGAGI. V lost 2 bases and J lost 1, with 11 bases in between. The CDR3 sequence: CASSYTGQRQETQYF. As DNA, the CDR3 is TGTGCCAGCAGTTACACCGGACAACGCCAAGAGACCCAGTACTTC.

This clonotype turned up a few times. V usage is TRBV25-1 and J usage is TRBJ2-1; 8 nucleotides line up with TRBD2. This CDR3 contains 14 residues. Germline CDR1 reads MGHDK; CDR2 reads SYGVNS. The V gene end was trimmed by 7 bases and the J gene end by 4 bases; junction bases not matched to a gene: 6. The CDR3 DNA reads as TGTGCCAGCACCGCCAGCGGGGGTTACAATGAGCAGTTCTTC. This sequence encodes CASTASGGYNEQFF. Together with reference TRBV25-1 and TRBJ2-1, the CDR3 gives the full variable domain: EADIYQTPRYLVIGTGKKITLECSQTMGHDKMYWYQQDPGMELHLIHYSYGVNSTEKGDLSSESTVSRIRTEHFPLTLESARPSHTSQYLCASTASGGYNEQFFGPGTRLTVL.

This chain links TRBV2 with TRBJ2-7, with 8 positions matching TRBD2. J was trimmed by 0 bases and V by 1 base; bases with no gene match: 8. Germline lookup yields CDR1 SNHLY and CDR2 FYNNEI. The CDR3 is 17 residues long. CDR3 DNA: TGTGCCAGCAGTGAAGAGGTTTTAGCGGGACGCTCCTACGAGCAGTACTTC. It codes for CASSEEVLAGRSYEQYF.

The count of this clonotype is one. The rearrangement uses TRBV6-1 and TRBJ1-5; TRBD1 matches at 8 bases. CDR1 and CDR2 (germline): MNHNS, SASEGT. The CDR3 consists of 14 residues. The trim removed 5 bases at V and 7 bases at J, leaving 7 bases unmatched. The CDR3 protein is CASSPDRGEQPQHF. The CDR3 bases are TGTGCCAGCAGTCCCGACAGGGGCGAACAGCCCCAGCATTTT.

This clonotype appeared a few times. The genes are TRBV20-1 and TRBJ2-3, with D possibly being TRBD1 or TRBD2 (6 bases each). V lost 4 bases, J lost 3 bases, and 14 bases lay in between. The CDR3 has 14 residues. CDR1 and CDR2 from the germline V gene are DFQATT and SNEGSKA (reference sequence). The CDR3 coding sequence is TGCAGTGCTAAAGGAGGGGGGTCTACAGATACGCAGTATTTT. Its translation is CSAKGGGSTDTQYF.

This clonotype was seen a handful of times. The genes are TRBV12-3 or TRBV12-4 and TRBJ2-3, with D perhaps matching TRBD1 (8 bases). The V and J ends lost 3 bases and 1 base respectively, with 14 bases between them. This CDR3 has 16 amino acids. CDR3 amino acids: CASSLGGGQGTDTQYF. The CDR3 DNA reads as TGTGCCAGCAGTTTGGGGGGGGGACAGGGCACAGATACGCAGTATTTT.

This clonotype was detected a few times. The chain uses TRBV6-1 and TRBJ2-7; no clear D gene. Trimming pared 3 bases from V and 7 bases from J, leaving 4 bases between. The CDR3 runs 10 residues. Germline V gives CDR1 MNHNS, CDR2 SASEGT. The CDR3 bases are TGTGCCAGCAGTGACGGTGAGCAGTACTTC. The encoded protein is CASSDGEQYF.

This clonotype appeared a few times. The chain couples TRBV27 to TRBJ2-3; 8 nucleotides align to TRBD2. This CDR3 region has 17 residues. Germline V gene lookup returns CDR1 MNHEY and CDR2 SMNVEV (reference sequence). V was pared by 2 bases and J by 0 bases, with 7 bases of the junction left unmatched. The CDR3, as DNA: TGTGCCAGCAGTTTACTCGGGACTAGGAGGAGCACAGATACGCAGTATTTT. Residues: CASSLLGTRRSTDTQYF.

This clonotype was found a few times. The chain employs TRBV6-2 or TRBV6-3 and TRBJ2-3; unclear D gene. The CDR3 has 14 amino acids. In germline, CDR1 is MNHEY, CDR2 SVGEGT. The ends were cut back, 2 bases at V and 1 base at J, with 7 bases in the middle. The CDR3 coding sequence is TGTGCCAGCAGTTACGTTGGGGGCACAGATACGCAGTATTTT. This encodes CASSYVGGTDTQYF.

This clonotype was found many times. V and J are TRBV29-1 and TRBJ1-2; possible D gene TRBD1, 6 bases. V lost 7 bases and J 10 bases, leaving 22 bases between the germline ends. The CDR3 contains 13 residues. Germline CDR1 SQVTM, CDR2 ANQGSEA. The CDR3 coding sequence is TGCAGCGCCTCGCCGTCCGGGGGCGGGGCCTACACCTTC. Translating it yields CSASPSGGGAYTF.